This T cell receptor (beta chain) derives from a study of T cell responses to AZD1222 COVID-19 vaccine. Note on this clone: Its antigen is unidentified.

Whole-study results and caveats: The study sampled repertoires only after the peak T cell response. Clonal diversity may have been underestimated, and the donors were mostly white British, with more females than males.

Profiled with immunoSEQ multiplex PCR; TCRdb holds only in-frame clones, not every one. This table has 150,000 to 200,000 clones, around 90% appearing once. The specimen comprised peripheral blood, sampled on day 0 of AZD1222 vaccination. This receptor was identified in an adult in good health.

For the CDR3, the DNA is TGTGCCAGCAGCCGGGGGATCTACGAGCAGTACTTC. This encodes CASSRGIYEQYF. The gene calls are TRBV6-2 or TRBV6-3 and TRBJ2-7; possible D gene TRBD2, 6 bases. Deletions cut 6 bases from V and 3 bases from J, with 9 bases between. Germline V lookup: CDR1 MNHEY, CDR2 SVGEGT. CDR3 length: 12 residues.